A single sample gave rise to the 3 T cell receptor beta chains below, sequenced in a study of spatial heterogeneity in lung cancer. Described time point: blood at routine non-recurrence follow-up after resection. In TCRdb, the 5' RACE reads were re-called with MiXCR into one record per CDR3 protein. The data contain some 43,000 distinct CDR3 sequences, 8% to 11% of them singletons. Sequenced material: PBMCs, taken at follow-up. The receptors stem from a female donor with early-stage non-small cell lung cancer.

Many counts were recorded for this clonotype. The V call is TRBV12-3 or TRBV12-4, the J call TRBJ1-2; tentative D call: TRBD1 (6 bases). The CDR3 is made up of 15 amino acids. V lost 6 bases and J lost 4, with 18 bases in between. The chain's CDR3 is CASSSGDPRRYGYTF. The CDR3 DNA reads TGTGCCAGCAGCTCAGGGGACCCGCGACGCTATGGCTACACCTTC.

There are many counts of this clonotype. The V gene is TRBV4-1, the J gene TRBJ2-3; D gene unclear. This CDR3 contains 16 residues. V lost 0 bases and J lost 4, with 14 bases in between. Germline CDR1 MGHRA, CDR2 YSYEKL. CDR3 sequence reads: CASSQDHARRPDTQYF. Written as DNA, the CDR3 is TGCGCCAGCAGCCAAGATCATGCGAGGAGACCAGATACGCAGTATTTT.

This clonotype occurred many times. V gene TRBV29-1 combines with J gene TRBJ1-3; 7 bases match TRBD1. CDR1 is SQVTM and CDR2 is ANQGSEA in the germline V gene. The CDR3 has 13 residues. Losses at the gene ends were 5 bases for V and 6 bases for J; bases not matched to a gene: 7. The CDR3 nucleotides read TGCAGCGTTTTTGACAGGGCCGAAAACACCATATATTTT. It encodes CSVFDRAENTIYF.